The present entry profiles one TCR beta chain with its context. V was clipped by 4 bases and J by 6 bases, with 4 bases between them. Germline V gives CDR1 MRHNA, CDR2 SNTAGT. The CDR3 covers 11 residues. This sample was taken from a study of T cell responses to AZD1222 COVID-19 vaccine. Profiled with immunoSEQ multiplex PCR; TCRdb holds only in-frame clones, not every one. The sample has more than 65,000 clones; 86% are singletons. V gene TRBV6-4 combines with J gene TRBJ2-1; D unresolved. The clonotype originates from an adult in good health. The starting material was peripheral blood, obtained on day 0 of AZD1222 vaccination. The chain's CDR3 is CASSVCNEQFF. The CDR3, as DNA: TGTGCCAGCAGTGTTTGCAATGAGCAGTTCTTC.